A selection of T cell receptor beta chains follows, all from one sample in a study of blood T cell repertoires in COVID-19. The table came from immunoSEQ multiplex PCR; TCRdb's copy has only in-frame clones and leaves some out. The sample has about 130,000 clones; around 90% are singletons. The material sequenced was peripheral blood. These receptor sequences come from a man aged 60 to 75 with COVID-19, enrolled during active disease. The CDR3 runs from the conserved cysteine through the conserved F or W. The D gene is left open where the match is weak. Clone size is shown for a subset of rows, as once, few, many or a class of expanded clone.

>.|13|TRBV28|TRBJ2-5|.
CASRQQGLETQYF
TGTGCCAGCAGACAACAGGGTCTGGAGACCCAGTACTTC
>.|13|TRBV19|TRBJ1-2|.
CASSIVAGDGYTF
TGTGCCAGTAGTATCGTGGCAGGGGATGGCTACACCTTC
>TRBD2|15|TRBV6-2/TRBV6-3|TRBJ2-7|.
CASSSTTGRQYEQYF
TGTGCCAGCAGCAGCACCACCGGGAGGCAGTACGAGCAGTACTTC
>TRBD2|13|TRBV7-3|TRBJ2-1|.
CASSFASGNEQFF
TGTGCCAGCAGCTTTGCTAGCGGCAATGAGCAGTTCTTC
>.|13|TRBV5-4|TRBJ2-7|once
CASSLVPGYEQYF
TGTGCCAGCAGCTTGGTGCCCGGGTATGAGCAGTACTTC
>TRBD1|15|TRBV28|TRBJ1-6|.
CASINRGIYNSPLHF
TGTGCCAGCATAAACAGGGGCATTTATAATTCACCCCTCCACTTT
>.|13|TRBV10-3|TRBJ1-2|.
CAISESGANGYTF
TGTGCCATCAGTGAGTCGGGGGCTAATGGCTACACCTTC
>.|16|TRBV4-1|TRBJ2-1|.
CASSQGGELSYNEQFF
TGCGCCAGCAGCCAAGGGGGGGAACTCTCCTACAATGAGCAGTTCTTC
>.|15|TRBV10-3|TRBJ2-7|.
CAISERSRGKYEQYF
TGTGCCATCAGTGAGCGATCCCGGGGGAAGTACGAGCAGTACTTC
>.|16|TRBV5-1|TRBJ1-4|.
CASSLEGGTTGGKLFF
TGCGCCAGCAGCTTGGAGGGAGGAACGACGGGAGGGAAACTGTTTTTT
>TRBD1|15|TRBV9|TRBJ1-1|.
CASSLDRGPNTEAFF
TGTGCCAGCAGCCTGGACAGGGGGCCGAACACTGAAGCTTTCTTT
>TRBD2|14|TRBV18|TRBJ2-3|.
CASSPNGRTDTQYF
TGTGCCAGCTCACCGAACGGGAGGACAGATACGCAGTATTTT
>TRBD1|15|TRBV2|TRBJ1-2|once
CASSGDRYANYGYTF
TGTGCCAGCAGCGGGGACAGGTATGCTAACTATGGCTACACCTTC
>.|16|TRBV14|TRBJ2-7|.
CASSQDYGSIVYEQYF
TGTGCCAGCAGCCAAGATTACGGGTCCATTGTATACGAGCAGTACTTC
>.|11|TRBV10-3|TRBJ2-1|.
CAIGGNNEQFF
TGTGCCATCGGCGGGAACAATGAGCAGTTCTTC
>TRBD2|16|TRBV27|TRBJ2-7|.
CASSLVGGTATYEQYF
TGTGCCAGCAGTTTAGTCGGGGGGACCGCCACCTACGAGCAGTACTTC
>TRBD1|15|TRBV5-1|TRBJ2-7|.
CASSLTGQGDGEQYF
TGCGCCAGCAGCTTAACGGGACAGGGAGATGGTGAGCAGTACTTC
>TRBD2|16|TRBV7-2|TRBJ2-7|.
CASSIDLASGSYEQYF
TGTGCCAGCAGTATAGACCTGGCTAGCGGGAGCTACGAGCAGTACTTC
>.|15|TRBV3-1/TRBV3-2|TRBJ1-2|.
CASSLYTEQGNGYTF
TGTGCCAGCAGCCTCTACACAGAACAGGGAAATGGCTACACCTTC
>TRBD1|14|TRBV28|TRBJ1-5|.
CASSLRQGYQPQHF
TGTGCCAGCAGTCTCAGACAGGGCTATCAGCCCCAGCATTTT
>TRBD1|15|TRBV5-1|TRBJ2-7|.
CASSLGGTGSYEQYF
TGCGCCAGCAGCTTGGGAGGGACAGGGTCCTACGAGCAGTACTTC
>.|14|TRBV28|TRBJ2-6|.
CASRDNSGANVLTF
TGTGCCAGCAGGGACAACTCTGGGGCCAACGTCCTGACTTTC
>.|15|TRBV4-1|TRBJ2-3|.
CASSQGDISTDTQYF
TGCGCCAGCAGCCAAGGAGACATTAGCACAGATACGCAGTATTTT
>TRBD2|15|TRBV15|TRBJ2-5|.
CATSRGLAGVETQYF
TGTGCCACCAGCAGAGGACTAGCGGGAGTTGAGACCCAGTACTTC
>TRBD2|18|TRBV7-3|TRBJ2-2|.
CASSPIFMTSGRSGELFF
TGTGCCAGCAGCCCAATATTCATGACTAGCGGGAGGTCCGGGGAGCTGTTTTTT
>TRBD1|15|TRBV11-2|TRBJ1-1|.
CASSLGQGMNTEAFF
TGTGCCAGCAGCTTAGGACAGGGGATGAACACTGAAGCTTTCTTT
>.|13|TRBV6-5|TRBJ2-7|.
CASSRLSSYEQYF
TGTGCCAGCAGCCGACTCAGCTCCTACGAGCAGTACTTC
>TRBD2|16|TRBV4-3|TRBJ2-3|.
CASSQGPSGIPDTQYF
TGCGCCAGCAGCCAAGGACCTAGCGGGATCCCAGATACGCAGTATTTT